This entry lists 25 T cell receptor beta chains sequenced from one sample in a study of cytomegalovirus exposure and HLA in healthy donors. 60 Vbeta and 13 Jbeta primers were used in PCR. Method: immunoSEQ multiplex PCR; TCRdb's copy keeps in-frame clones and lacks some. Of around 140,000 clones in the sample, roughly four fifths were seen once. The sequencing sample was made of PBMCs. The source is a woman aged 55-69 years in good health and CMV-seronegative.

Turning to this clone: Other DNA sequences in the same sample also yield this CDR3. This sequence joins TRBV27 and TRBJ2-5; possibly TRBD1 for D (6 bases). Deletions cut 6 bases from V and 3 bases from J, with 17 bases between. The germline V gene has CDR1 MNHEY and CDR2 SMNVEV (reference sequence). This CDR3 region has 15 residues. CDR3 residues: CASSTDLSGEETQYF. Written as DNA, the CDR3 is TGTGCCAGCAGCACGGACCTATCAGGGGAAGAGACCCAGTACTTC.

DNA for the CDR3: TGTGCCACCGTGACAGGGGCGATACTATCCTACGAGCAGTACTTC. Translated: CATVTGAILSYEQYF. The V and J genes are TRBV6-1 and TRBJ2-7; TRBD1 agrees at 8 bases. This CDR3 region has 15 residues. Germline assignment: CDR1 MNHNS and CDR2 SASEGT. Trimming cost V 10 bases and J 1 base; bases outside gene matches: 12.

This chain connects TRBV7-2 to TRBJ1-2, with D uncertain. Germline CDR1 is SGHTA and CDR2 is FQGNSA. Trimming cost V 5 bases and J 4 bases, with 11 bases left between them. The CDR3 totals 13 residues. The CDR3 sequence is CASSRKHLYGYTF. Here the CDR3 DNA reads TGTGCCAGCAGCCGAAAGCACCTCTATGGCTACACCTTC.

The chain uses TRBV2 and TRBJ1-6; 8 nucleotides match TRBD1. Germline assignment: CDR1 SNHLY and CDR2 FYNNEI. J was trimmed by 7 bases and V by 3 bases; bases with no gene match: 5. This CDR3 is 15 amino acids long. CDR3 nucleotide sequence: TGTGCCAGCAGTGAGGTGGGGACAGGAAATTCACCCCTCCACTTT. This translates into CASSEVGTGNSPLHF.

V gene TRBV28 combines with J gene TRBJ1-5; 8 positions match TRBD1. The length of the CDR3 is 15 residues. Per the germline V gene, CDR1 is MDHEN and CDR2 is SYDVKM. The trim removed 6 bases at V and 7 bases at J, leaving 11 bases unmatched. The CDR3 sequence is CASRPRDRQGQPQHF. The CDR3 DNA is TGTGCCAGCAGACCCCGGGACAGGCAAGGGCAGCCCCAGCATTTT.

The rearrangement uses TRBV2 and TRBJ2-4, with unresolved D. Germline loops: CDR1 SNHLY, CDR2 FYNNEI. The CDR3 totals 13 residues. V was pared by 11 bases and J by 0 bases, with 11 bases between. Written as DNA, the CDR3 is TGTGCCGGGCGACAAGAAGCCAAAAACATTCAGTACTTC. Translation gives CAGRQEAKNIQYF.

The chain recombines TRBV28 with TRBJ1-1, with D possibly TRBD1 on 6 matching bases. Germline loops: CDR1 MDHEN, CDR2 SYDVKM. CDR3 length: 14 residues. Between the trimmed V and J ends, which lost 6 bases and 6 bases, there was a span of 17 bases. Written as DNA, the CDR3 is TGTGCCAGCAGGCTAGGGGGGGAGGGCTCTGAAGCTTTCTTT. This gives the protein CASRLGGEGSEAFF.

Of note for this clone: Other DNA variants within this sample encode the same CDR3. The V gene is TRBV20-1, the J gene TRBJ1-1; D remains ambiguous. V was cut by 5 bases and J by 1 base, with 5 bases left in between. The germline gives CDR1 DFQATT, CDR2 SNEGSKA (reference sequence). The CDR3 totals 11 residues. As DNA, the CDR3 is TGCAGTGCTCTTAGGAACACTGAAGCTTTCTTT. It codes for CSALRNTEAFF.

J is TRBJ2-5 and V is TRBV7-3; D is perhaps TRBD1 (6 bases). The CDR3 covers 14 residues. Between the trimmed V and J ends, which lost 3 bases and 5 bases, there was a span of 13 bases. Germline V gives CDR1 SGHTA, CDR2 FQGTGA. The CDR3 reads CASSLQAQGETQYF. The CDR3 bases are TGTGCCAGCAGCTTGCAGGCCCAGGGGGAGACCCAGTACTTC.

There are a few counts of this clone. The rearrangement joins TRBV5-1 to TRBJ2-5; tentative D call: TRBD1 (6 bases). The J call may be in error: the DNA end matches TRBJ2-7 better. This CDR3 is 14 amino acids long. Per germline, CDR1 SGHRS and CDR2 YFSETQ. The CDR3 is CASSYRDISYEQYF. CDR3 bases: TGCGCCAGCAGCTACCGGGACATCTCCTACGAGCAGTACTTC.

This chain uses TRBV6-1 with TRBJ2-7; 7 nucleotides line up with TRBD1. Germline V lookup: CDR1 MNHNS, CDR2 SASEGT. CDR3 size: 14 residues. V dropped 4 bases and J dropped 9; count of bases not matched to a gene: 12. CDR3 sequence reads: CASSGRDRATGQYF. CDR3 DNA sequence: TGTGCCAGCAGTGGCCGGGACAGAGCTACGGGGCAGTACTTC.

This sequence joins TRBV28 and TRBJ2-7; the D gene is possibly TRBD2 (6 bases). The CDR3 is made up of 16 amino acids. Trimming shortened V by 3 bases and J by 1 base, and 16 bases separated the two germline ends. Germline CDR1 is MDHEN and CDR2 is SYDVKM. The CDR3 here is CASSFLPIGRSYEQYF. Written as DNA, the CDR3 is TGTGCCAGCAGTTTTCTCCCCATCGGGAGATCCTACGAGCAGTACTTC.

This clone has a handful of counts. The chain is built from TRBV19 and TRBJ2-2, with 8 bases identical to TRBD2. In germline, CDR1 is LNHDA, CDR2 SQIVND (reference sequence). The CDR3 runs to 16 residues. The junction had 7 bases not matched to a gene; V was cut back by 2 bases and J by 5 bases. The CDR3 here is CASSISSGRKTGELFF. In nucleotides, the CDR3 is TGTGCCAGTAGTATATCAAGCGGGAGAAAAACCGGGGAGCTGTTTTTT.

This chain links TRBV4-1 with TRBJ2-3, with D possibly matching TRBD2 (6 bases). Trimming left V 4 bases short and J 6 bases short, with 17 bases between. Germline CDR1 and CDR2: MGHRA and YSYEKL. This CDR3 spans 15 amino acids. CDR3 sequence (DNA): TGCGCCAGCAGCCCGCGGGACCGGGATGAGGATACGCAGTATTTT. This translates into CASSPRDRDEDTQYF.

V gene TRBV18 combines with J gene TRBJ2-1; D is unresolved. The CDR3 is made up of 13 amino acids. Deletions cut 2 bases from V and 5 bases from J, with 7 bases between. Germline V lookup: CDR1 KGHSH, CDR2 LQKENI. In nucleotides, the CDR3 is TGTGCCAGCTCACCATCGCGGAACAATGAGCAGTTCTTC. Translation gives CASSPSRNNEQFF.

This clone was observed a single time. The J gene is TRBJ2-2, the V gene TRBV5-1; no reliable D call. The ends were cut back, 0 bases at V and 4 bases at J, with 13 bases in the middle. From germline, CDR1 is SGHRS and CDR2 YFSETQ. The CDR3 runs to 16 residues. The CDR3 DNA reads as TGCGCCAGCAGCTTGGTACCAGGCAGTCGCACCGGGGAGCTGTTTTTT. It translates to CASSLVPGSRTGELFF. Looking up the rest from reference TRBV5-1 and TRBJ2-2 gives the full variable domain: KAGVTQTPRYLIKTRGQQVTLSCSPISGHRSVSWYQQTPGQGLQFLFEYFSETQRNKGNFPGRFSGRQFSNSRSEMNVSTLELGDSALYLCASSLVPGSRTGELFFGEGSRLTVL.

The chain joins TRBV7-3 to TRBJ2-1; 7 positions agree with TRBD2. This CDR3 is 15 amino acids long. V shed 2 bases, J shed 6 bases, and the junction held 7 bases outside the gene matches. Germline assignment: CDR1 SGHTA and CDR2 FQGTGA. Here the CDR3 DNA reads TGTGCCAGCAGCTTAGGTGGGAGGGTCGGCAATGAGCAGTTCTTC. Its translation: CASSLGGRVGNEQFF.

The chain combines TRBV7-2 with TRBJ2-5; TRBD2 matches 9 bases. V lost 5 bases to trimming and J lost 1 base; unmatched junction nucleotides: 8. CDR3 length equals 16 residues. The V gene's germline CDR1 is SGHTA and CDR2 FQGNSA. CDR3 loop: CASSEGSGGLQETQYF. The CDR3 bases are TGTGCCAGCAGCGAAGGTAGCGGGGGCCTCCAAGAGACCCAGTACTTC.

The chain combines TRBV4-1 with TRBJ2-1, with TRBD2 matching over 14 bases. J lost 8 bases, V lost 1 base, and 10 bases had no gene match. This CDR3 has 18 residues. Per the germline V gene, CDR1 is MGHRA and CDR2 is YSYEKL. CDR3: CASSQVALPGLAGDEQFF. The CDR3 nucleotides are TGCGCCAGCAGCCAAGTGGCGTTACCGGGACTAGCGGGAGATGAGCAGTTCTTC.

In this sample, this clone turned up a few times. This rearrangement joins TRBV7-2 to TRBJ1-6; unclear D gene. Trimming took 1 base from V and 10 from J, leaving 8 bases between them. CDR1 is SGHTA and CDR2 is FQGNSA in the germline V gene. The CDR3 runs to 13 residues. The CDR3, as DNA: TGTGCCAGCAGCTTAGACCACGGGTCACCCCTCCACTTT. This codes for CASSLDHGSPLHF.

The count of this clone is one. The chain employs TRBV6-6 and TRBJ1-1; D possibly corresponds to TRBD1 (6 bases). V lost 0 bases and J 1 base, leaving 9 bases between the germline ends. The length of the CDR3 is 15 residues. Per the germline V gene, CDR1 is MNHNY and CDR2 is SVGAGI (reference sequence). In DNA, the CDR3 is TGTGCCAGCAGTTACTCCGGACAGACGAACACTGAAGCTTTCTTT. Its protein product is CASSYSGQTNTEAFF.

The rearrangement links TRBV28 to TRBJ2-4; tentative D call: TRBD2 (5 bases). The CDR3 is 16 amino acids. CDR1 is MDHEN, CDR2 SYDVKM, per germline. Trimming took 2 bases from V and 7 from J, leaving 18 bases between them. The CDR3 region is CASSLHYRREANIQYF. Written as DNA, the CDR3 is TGTGCCAGCAGTTTACACTACCGACGGGAAGCCAACATTCAGTACTTC.

The gene calls are TRBV5-1 and TRBJ2-1; D unresolved. Germline loops: CDR1 SGHRS, CDR2 YFSETQ. The CDR3 is 13 residues long. V lost 4 bases to trimming and J lost 10 bases, with 15 bases between them. The CDR3 sequence: CASSLEPLGEQFF. For the CDR3, the DNA is TGCGCCAGCAGCCTAGAGCCTCTTGGGGAGCAGTTCTTC.

As concerns this clone: Other DNA sequences in this specimen translate into the identical CDR3. The rearrangement joins TRBV7-9 to TRBJ1-2; TRBD1 is a possible D gene (5 bases). V lost 2 bases, J lost 6 bases, and 10 bases lay in between. Germline loops: CDR1 SEHNR, CDR2 FQNEAQ (reference sequence). This CDR3 spans 13 amino acids. The CDR3 sequence: CASSLTRGDGYTF. The CDR3 region has the DNA TGTGCCAGCAGCTTAACCCGGGGGGATGGCTACACCTTC.

V gene TRBV6-5 combines with J gene TRBJ1-2; D not certain. The CDR3 is made up of 13 amino acids. The V gene's germline CDR1 is MNHEY and CDR2 SVGAGI. Trimming left V 10 bases short and J 3 bases short, with 15 bases between. Here the CDR3 reads CATPSPTDYGYTF. DNA for the CDR3: TGTGCCACCCCAAGCCCTACGGACTATGGCTACACCTTC.